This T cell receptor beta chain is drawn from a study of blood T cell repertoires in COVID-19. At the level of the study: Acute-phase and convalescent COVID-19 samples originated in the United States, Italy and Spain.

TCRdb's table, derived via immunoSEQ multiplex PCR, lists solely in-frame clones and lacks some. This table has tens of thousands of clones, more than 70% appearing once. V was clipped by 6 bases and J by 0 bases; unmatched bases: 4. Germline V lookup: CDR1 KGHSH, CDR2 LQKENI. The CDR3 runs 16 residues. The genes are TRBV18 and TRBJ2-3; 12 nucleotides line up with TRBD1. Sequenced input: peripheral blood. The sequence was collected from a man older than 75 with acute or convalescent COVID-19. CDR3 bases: TGTGCCAGCTCCGGGACAGGGGGCTCTAGCACAGATACGCAGTATTTT. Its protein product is CASSGTGGSSTDTQYF.